The 21 T cell receptor beta chains below all came from one sample that was sequenced in a study of T cell responses to AZD1222 COVID-19 vaccine. Measured with immunoSEQ multiplex PCR; TCRdb has only the in-frame clones, and not every one. The repertoire consists of just under 95,000 clones, with about nine tenths occurring once and the leading ten covering around 9.6%. Sequenced material: peripheral blood, taken on day 0 of AZD1222 vaccination. All receptors come from an adult in good health.

This rearrangement joins TRBV6-6 to TRBJ1-5; D unresolved. Germline-derived CDR1 and CDR2 are MNHNY and SVGAGI (reference sequence). Trimming took 0 bases from V and 7 from J, leaving 10 bases between them. The CDR3 loop spans 14 amino acids. CDR3 bases: TGTGCCAGCAGTTACTCGACGAGCGGCCAGCCCCAGCATTTT. It specifies CASSYSTSGQPQHF.

V is TRBV2 and J is TRBJ1-4, with 9 bases identical to TRBD1. V shed 6 bases and J 7 bases; nucleotides not matched to a gene: 3. Germline loops: CDR1 SNHLY, CDR2 FYNNEI. CDR3 length equals 13 residues. The chain's CDR3 is CASRGDRAEKLFF. DNA for the CDR3: TGTGCCAGCAGAGGGGACAGGGCTGAAAAACTGTTTTTT.

The J gene is TRBJ2-4, the V gene TRBV24-1; the D gene could be TRBD1 or TRBD2 (6 bases each). V was cut by 5 bases and J by 3 bases, with 10 bases left in between. CDR1 and CDR2 (germline): KGHDR, SFDVKD. The CDR3 covers 14 residues. The CDR3 reads CATSAGAVKNIQYF. CDR3 nucleotides: TGTGCCACCAGTGCGGGGGCGGTCAAAAACATTCAGTACTTC.

The chain couples TRBV5-1 to TRBJ1-1; the D gene is possibly TRBD1 (5 bases). The CDR3 is 16 residues long. Germline V lookup: CDR1 SGHRS, CDR2 YFSETQ. Trimming took off 7 bases at V and 0 bases at J, with 19 bases between the two ends. Here the CDR3 DNA reads TGCGCCAGCCACACGGGGCAGCCGACGATGAACACTGAAGCTTTCTTT. Translated, it gives CASHTGQPTMNTEAFF.

The V call is TRBV7-2, the J call TRBJ2-1; 9 bases align to TRBD2. Germline CDR1 is SGHTA and CDR2 is FQGNSA. CDR3 length: 16 amino acids. Losses at the gene ends were 5 bases for V and 0 bases for J; bases not matched to a gene: 5. The CDR3 loop reads CASSVRTSVSYNEQFF. The CDR3 DNA reads as TGTGCCAGCAGCGTGAGGACTAGCGTCTCCTACAATGAGCAGTTCTTC.

The chain joins TRBV9 to TRBJ2-2; TRBD2 agrees at 13 bases. Trimming removed 0 bases from V and 5 bases from J; junction bases left unmatched: 1. Germline V gene sequence: CDR1 SGDLS, CDR2 YYNGEE. This CDR3 is 16 amino acids long. The CDR3 region is CASSVGLAGGTGELFF. Here the CDR3 DNA reads TGTGCCAGCAGCGTAGGACTAGCGGGAGGTACCGGGGAGCTGTTTTTT.

The chain is built from TRBV27 and TRBJ2-7; D remains ambiguous. The V and J ends lost 8 bases and 5 bases respectively, with 16 bases between them. The CDR3 totals 13 residues. Germline V gene sequence: CDR1 MNHEY, CDR2 SMNVEV (reference sequence). The CDR3 DNA reads TGTGCCAGCGGAGAACATGGGGTCCACGAGCAGTACTTC. It is translated as CASGEHGVHEQYF.

This clone was recorded once. V usage is TRBV28 and J usage is TRBJ1-1, with 9 bases aligning to TRBD1. Germline V gives CDR1 MDHEN, CDR2 SYDVKM. The J segment lost 4 bases and the V segment lost 4 bases, leaving 7 bases of the junction unmatched. CDR3 length equals 15 residues. This chain's CDR3 is CASSSWTGEGTEAFF. The CDR3 region has the DNA TGTGCCAGCAGTTCTTGGACAGGGGAGGGCACTGAAGCTTTCTTT.

The chain is built from TRBV7-2 and TRBJ2-5; weak D call: TRBD2 (6 bases). The ends were cut back, 2 bases at V and 7 bases at J, with 17 bases in the middle. This CDR3 has 15 amino acids. CDR1 and CDR2 from the germline V gene are SGHTA and FQGNSA. The CDR3 protein is CASSLNGRGGGTQYF. The CDR3 bases are TGTGCCAGCAGCTTAAATGGAAGGGGAGGCGGGACCCAGTACTTC.

The chain has TRBV6-2 or TRBV6-3 and TRBJ2-5, with D perhaps TRBD1 (7 bases). V shed 4 bases and J shed 2 bases, with 14 bases lying between them. The length of the CDR3 is 15 residues. The germline CDR1 and CDR2 sequences are MNHEY and SVGEGT. CDR3 nucleotide sequence: TGTGCCAGCAGTTTCCAACAGGGGACTCAAGAGACCCAGTACTTC. Translation: CASSFQQGTQETQYF.

The chain carries TRBV2 and TRBJ1-2; TRBD1 aligns across 9 bases. With V trimmed by 6 bases and J by 4 bases, 6 bases remained unmatched. Per the germline V gene, CDR1 is SNHLY and CDR2 is FYNNEI. The CDR3 sequence is 14 residues long. The CDR3 loop is CASRRTGVFYGYTF. CDR3 sequence (DNA): TGTGCCAGCAGGAGGACAGGGGTCTTCTATGGCTACACCTTC.

The chain has TRBV7-2 and TRBJ2-1; D possibly corresponds to TRBD2 (6 bases). The length of the CDR3 is 14 residues. V gave up 5 bases and J gave up 3 bases, with 11 bases separating them. Germline CDR1 SGHTA, CDR2 FQGNSA. CDR3 nucleotides: TGTGCCAGCAGCATATCCGGGAGCTACAATGAGCAGTTCTTC. Protein: CASSISGSYNEQFF.

The chain recombines TRBV2 with TRBJ1-1; the D is unclear. CDR3 length: 14 amino acids. The germline CDR1 and CDR2 sequences are SNHLY and FYNNEI. V lost 4 bases and J 1 base, leaving 10 bases between the germline ends. The CDR3 sequence: CASSGLLQNTEAFF. Here the CDR3 DNA reads TGTGCCAGCAGTGGGCTTTTGCAGAACACTGAAGCTTTCTTT. The whole variable domain, filled in from reference TRBV2 and TRBJ1-1, reads EPEVTQTPSHQVTQMGQEVILRCVPISNHLYFYWYRQILGQKVEFLVSFYNNEISEKSEIFDDQFSVERPDGSNFTLKIRSTKLEDSAMYFCASSGLLQNTEAFFGQGTRLTVV.

This clone was detected a few times. The junction and the germline gene differ at one end; a read error may be behind it. This sequence joins TRBV7-7 and TRBJ2-2, with 9 nucleotides matching TRBD1. The CDR3 spans 16 residues. Germline CDR1 is SSHAT and CDR2 is FNYEAQ (reference sequence). The CDR3 loop reads CASSLGQGLGTGELFF. In DNA, the CDR3 is TGTGCTAGCAGCTTAGGACAGGGGCTGGGCACCGGGGAGCTGTTTTTT.

The chain uses TRBV4-1 and TRBJ2-3; no definite D call. The V end was cut by 4 bases, the J end by 0 bases, with 8 bases between. Germline-derived CDR1 and CDR2 are MGHRA and YSYEKL. The CDR3 covers 14 residues. The CDR3 coding sequence is TGCGCCAGCAGCCCGACTGCTAGCACAGATACGCAGTATTTT. Translated, it gives CASSPTASTDTQYF.

The rearrangement uses TRBV2 and TRBJ2-1; TRBD2 aligns across 8 bases. The CDR3 has 15 residues. CDR1 is SNHLY, CDR2 FYNNEI, per germline. After removal of 5 bases from V and 0 bases from J, the junction contained 3 bases not matched to a gene. The CDR3: CASSRRGGSYNEQFF. For the CDR3, the DNA is TGTGCCAGCAGTCGACGGGGGGGCTCCTACAATGAGCAGTTCTTC.

This chain connects TRBV2 to TRBJ2-3, with 7 positions matching TRBD2. The length of the CDR3 is 14 residues. V dropped 7 bases and J dropped 4; count of bases not matched to a gene: 8. Germline V lookup: CDR1 SNHLY, CDR2 FYNNEI. The CDR3 spells CASTGGGRADTQYF. CDR3 in DNA: TGTGCCAGCACCGGAGGAGGGAGGGCAGATACGCAGTATTTT.

V is TRBV5-1 and J is TRBJ1-5, with D unclear. V was clipped by 0 bases and J by 6 bases, with 7 bases between them. The CDR3 has 13 amino acids. Per the germline V gene, CDR1 is SGHRS and CDR2 is YFSETQ. The CDR3 spells CASSLDRSQPQHF. CDR3 bases: TGCGCCAGCAGCTTGGATCGGTCTCAGCCCCAGCATTTT.

This clone appeared a single time. This chain joins TRBV18 and TRBJ2-2, with D uncertain. The CDR3 runs to 13 residues. V dropped 3 bases and J dropped 4 bases, with 6 bases sitting between them. From germline, CDR1 is KGHSH and CDR2 LQKENI. CDR3 protein: CASSPDLTGELFF. In nucleotides, the CDR3 is TGTGCCAGCTCACCGGACCTCACCGGGGAGCTGTTTTTT.

This clone was recorded once. J is TRBJ2-2 and V is TRBV5-1; possibly TRBD2 for D (6 bases). CDR3 length equals 16 residues. Looked up from germline, CDR1 is SGHRS and CDR2 is YFSETQ. The germline V and J ends were trimmed by 2 bases and 0 bases, with 11 bases remaining between them. CDR3 nucleotide sequence: TGCGCCAGCAGCTTCGGGGGTTCGACGAACACCGGGGAGCTGTTTTTT. Translated, it gives CASSFGGSTNTGELFF.

The rearrangement uses TRBV5-1 and TRBJ2-3; 9 bases map to TRBD2. Germline loops: CDR1 SGHRS, CDR2 YFSETQ. The CDR3 runs to 14 residues. Trimming removed 5 bases from V and 0 bases from J; junction bases left unmatched: 1. The CDR3 sequence: CASRTSGSTDTQYF. DNA of the CDR3: TGCGCCAGCAGGACTAGCGGTAGCACAGATACGCAGTATTTT.